This T cell receptor beta chain was retrieved from a study of CD8 T cells in ankylosing spondylitis. Overall study findings and caveats: Clones linked to disease were reported to show significant enrichment in matched ankylosing spondylitis synovial fluid. The authors found the disease-linked clones to be CD8+ and relatively rare in peripheral blood.

The sample holds many counts of this clonotype. Its antigen remains unidentified. TCRdb independently ran MiXCR on the 5' RACE reads; one entry per CDR3 protein. The sample has 120,000 to 150,000 distinct CDR3 sequences; approximately 9.2% are singletons. CDR1 is MGHRA and CDR2 is YSYEKL in the germline V gene. This CDR3 comprises 14 residues. Trimming took off 4 bases at V and 6 bases at J, with 14 bases between the two ends. V is TRBV4-1 and J is TRBJ2-3; D gene uncertain. The sample consisted of synovial fluid, either unsorted or a sorted T cell fraction (not recorded which). The TCR was taken from a male donor with ankylosing spondylitis. DNA for the CDR3: TGCGCCAGCAGCCGGGAACCGGACCTGGATACGCAGTATTTT. It encodes CASSREPDLDTQYF.